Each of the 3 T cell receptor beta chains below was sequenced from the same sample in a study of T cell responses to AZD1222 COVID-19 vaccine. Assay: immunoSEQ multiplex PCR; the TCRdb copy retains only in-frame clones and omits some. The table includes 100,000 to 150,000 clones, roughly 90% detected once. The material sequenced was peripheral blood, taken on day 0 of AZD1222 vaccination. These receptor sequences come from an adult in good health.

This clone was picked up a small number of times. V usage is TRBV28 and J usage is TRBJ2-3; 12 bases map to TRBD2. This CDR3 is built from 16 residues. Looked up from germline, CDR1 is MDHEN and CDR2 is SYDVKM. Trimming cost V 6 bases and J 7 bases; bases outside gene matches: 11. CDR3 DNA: TGTGCCAGCAGCACATCCGGGACTAGCGGGCGCCATACGCAGTATTTT. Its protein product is CASSTSGTSGRHTQYF.

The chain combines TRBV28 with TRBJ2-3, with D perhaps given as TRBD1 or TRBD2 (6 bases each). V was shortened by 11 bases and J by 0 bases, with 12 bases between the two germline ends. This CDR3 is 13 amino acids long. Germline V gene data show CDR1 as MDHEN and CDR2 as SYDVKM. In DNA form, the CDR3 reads TGTGCCTGGGGGGCACCTAGCACAGATACGCAGTATTTT. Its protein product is CAWGAPSTDTQYF.

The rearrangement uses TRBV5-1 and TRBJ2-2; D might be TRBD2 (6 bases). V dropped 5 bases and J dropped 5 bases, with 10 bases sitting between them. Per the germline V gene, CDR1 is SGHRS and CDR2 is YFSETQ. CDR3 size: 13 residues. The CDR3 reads CASSFSGTGELFF. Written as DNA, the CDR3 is TGCGCCAGCAGTTTCAGCGGGACCGGGGAGCTGTTTTTT.